This T cell receptor beta chain stems from a study of blood T cell repertoires in COVID-19. Study background: Both acute and convalescent COVID-19 samples were obtained from the United States, Italy and Spain.

CDR1 is SGHKS and CDR2 is YYEKEE in the germline V gene (reference sequence). Trimming pared 2 bases from V and 6 bases from J, leaving 15 bases between. The CDR3 extends over 15 amino acids. Measured with immunoSEQ multiplex PCR; TCRdb has only the in-frame clones, and not every one. The sample has around 140,000 clones; around nine tenths are singletons. This rearrangement joins TRBV5-5 to TRBJ2-1; D perhaps matches TRBD2 (5 bases). This receptor was identified in a woman aged 55-69 years with acute or convalescent COVID-19. Specimen: peripheral blood. The CDR3 region is CASSFEGRRFNEQFF. The CDR3 coding sequence is TGTGCCAGCAGCTTCGAGGGCAGAAGATTCAATGAGCAGTTCTTC.